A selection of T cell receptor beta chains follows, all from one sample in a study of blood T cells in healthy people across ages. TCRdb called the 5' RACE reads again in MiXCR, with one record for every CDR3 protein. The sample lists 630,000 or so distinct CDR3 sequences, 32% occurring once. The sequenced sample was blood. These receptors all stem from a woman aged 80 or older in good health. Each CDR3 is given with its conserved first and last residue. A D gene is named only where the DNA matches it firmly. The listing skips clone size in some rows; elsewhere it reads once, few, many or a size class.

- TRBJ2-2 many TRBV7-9 CASSLRDWNTGELFF TGTGCCAGCAGCTTGAGGGACTGGAACACCGGGGAGCTGTTTTTT
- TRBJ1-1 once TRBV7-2 CASSYRGGRTEAFF TGTGCCAGCAGCTATCGGGGAGGCCGAACTGAAGCTTTCTTT
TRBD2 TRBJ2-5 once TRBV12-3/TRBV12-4 CASSRTSGGSQETQYF TGTGCCAGCAGCCGTACTAGCGGGGGGTCCCAAGAGACCCAGTACTTC
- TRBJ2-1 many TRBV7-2 CASSLVAGPYNEQFF TGTGCCAGCAGCTTAGTCGCGGGGCCCTACAATGAGCAGTTCTTC
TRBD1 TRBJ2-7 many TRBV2 CASSVTGGLEQYF TGTGCCAGCAGTGTAACAGGGGGCCTCGAGCAGTACTTC
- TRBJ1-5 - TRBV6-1 CASSDTNRVPQHF TGTGCCAGCAGTGATACCAACAGGGTGCCCCAGCATTTT
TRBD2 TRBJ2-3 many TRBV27 CASSFTSAGLTDTQYF TGTGCCAGCAGTTTTACTAGCGCCGGTTTAACAGATACGCAGTATTTT
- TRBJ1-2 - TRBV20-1 CSARPGTQGFGGYTF TGCAGTGCTAGGCCCGGGACCCAGGGTTTCGGAGGCTACACCTTC
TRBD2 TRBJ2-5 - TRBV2 CASSSQRGGETQYF TGTGCCAGCAGTTCTCAGCGGGGGGGAGAGACCCAGTACTTC
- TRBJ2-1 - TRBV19 CASSTNRAGGEQFF TGTGCCAGTAGTACAAACAGGGCCGGGGGTGAGCAGTTCTTC
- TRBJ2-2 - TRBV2 CASSEAGSYTGELFF TGTGCCAGCAGTGAGGCAGGGTCCTACACCGGGGAGCTGTTTTTT
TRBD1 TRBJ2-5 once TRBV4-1 CASSLPQGTGSPQETQYF TGCGCCAGCAGCCTCCCCCAGGGGACAGGGTCCCCGCAAGAGACCCAGTACTTC
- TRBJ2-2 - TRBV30 CAWSAQTRVTGELFF TGTGCCTGGAGTGCCCAGACCAGGGTAACCGGGGAGCTGTTTTTT
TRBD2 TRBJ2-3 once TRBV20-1 CSASGLVADTQYF TGCAGTGCTAGCGGACTAGTTGCAGATACGCAGTATTTT
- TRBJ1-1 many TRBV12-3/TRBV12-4 CASRPGDRNTEAFF TGTGCCAGCAGACCCGGAGACAGGAACACTGAAGCTTTCTTT
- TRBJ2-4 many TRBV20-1 CSATDRDLAKNIQYF TGCAGTGCTACCGACAGGGACTTAGCCAAAAACATTCAGTACTTC
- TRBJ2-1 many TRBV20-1 CSASSNNEQFF TGCAGTGCTAGTTCGAACAATGAGCAGTTCTTC
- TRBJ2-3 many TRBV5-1 CASRPRGATDTQYF TGCGCCAGCAGGCCCCGAGGGGCGACAGATACGCAGTATTTT
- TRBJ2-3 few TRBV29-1 CSAYGVSDTQYF TGCAGCGCCTATGGGGTCTCAGATACGCAGTATTTT
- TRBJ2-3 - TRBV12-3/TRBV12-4 CASSLVGGSTDAEYF TGTGCCAGCAGTTTAGTCGGGGGCAGCACAGATGCGGAGTATTTT
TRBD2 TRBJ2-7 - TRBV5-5 CASGSGMTAYEQYF TGTGCCAGCGGGAGCGGGATGACAGCCTACGAGCAGTACTTC
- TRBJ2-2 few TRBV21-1 CASSKAGQVPNTGELFF TGTGCCAGCAGCAAAGCAGGGCAGGTCCCGAACACCGGGGAGCTGTTTTTT
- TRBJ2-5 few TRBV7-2 CASSLVKGTETQYF TGTGCCAGCAGCTTAGTGAAGGGGACGGAGACCCAGTACTTC
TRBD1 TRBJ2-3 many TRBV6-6 CASSSPGTGTDTQYF TGTGCCAGCAGTTCGCCAGGGACAGGGACAGATACGCAGTATTTT
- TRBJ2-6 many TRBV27 CASRGGGPGANVLTF TGTGCCAGCCGAGGGGGGGGCCCTGGGGCCAACGTCCTGACTTTC
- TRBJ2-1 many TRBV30 CAWSVTGVGEQFF TGTGCCTGGAGTGTAACGGGGGTCGGGGAGCAGTTCTTC
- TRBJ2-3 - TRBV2 CASSDTQYF TGTGCCAGTTCAGATACGCAGTATTTT
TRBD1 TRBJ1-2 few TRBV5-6 CASSPRTGGFFSFYGYTF TGTGCCAGCAGCCCCAGGACAGGGGGCTTCTTTTCCTTTTATGGCTACACCTTC
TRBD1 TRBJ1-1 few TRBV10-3 CAISESRGRYTEAFF TGTGCCATCAGTGAGAGCAGGGGGCGTTACACTGAAGCTTTCTTT
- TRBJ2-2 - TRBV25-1 CASGGGAGTGELFF TGTGCCAGTGGAGGGGGGGCGGGGACCGGGGAGCTGTTTTTT
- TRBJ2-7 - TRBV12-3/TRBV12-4 CASSSSRDRAYEQYF TGTGCCAGCAGTTCATCCCGGGACCGGGCCTACGAGCAGTACTTC
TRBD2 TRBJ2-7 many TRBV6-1 CASITGTSGSYEQYF TGTGCCAGCATCACCGGGACTAGCGGATCCTACGAGCAGTACTTC
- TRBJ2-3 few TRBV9 CASSPHRRHTQYF TGTGCCAGCAGCCCCCACAGGCGCCATACGCAGTATTTT
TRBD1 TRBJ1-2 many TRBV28 CASSLIGTATNYGYTF TGTGCCAGCAGTTTAATCGGGACAGCTACTAACTATGGCTACACCTTC
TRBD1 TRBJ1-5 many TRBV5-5 CASSHSTGWGVSNQPQHF TGTGCCAGCAGTCATTCGACAGGGTGGGGGGTCAGCAATCAGCCCCAGCATTTT
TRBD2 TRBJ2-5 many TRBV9 CASSAGGLETQYF TGTGCCAGCAGCGCGGGGGGGCTGGAGACCCAGTACTTC
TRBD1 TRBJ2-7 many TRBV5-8 CASSSVQGNSYEQYF TGTGCCAGCAGCTCAGTACAGGGGAACTCCTACGAGCAGTACTTC
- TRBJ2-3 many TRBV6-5 CASSLLGTDTQYF TGTGCCAGCAGCTTATTGGGCACAGATACGCAGTATTTT
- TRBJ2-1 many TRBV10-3 CAISESGEQFF TGTGCCATCAGTGAGTCGGGCGAGCAGTTCTTC
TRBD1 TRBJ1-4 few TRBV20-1 CSARTRTGGRENEKLFF TGCAGTGCTAGAACTCGGACAGGGGGCCGGGAAAATGAAAAACTGTTTTTT
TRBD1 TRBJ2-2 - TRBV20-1 CSAKLTGGGTGELFF TGCAGTGCTAAACTGACAGGGGGTGGCACCGGGGAGCTGTTTTTT